This TCR beta chain derives from a study of blood T cell repertoires in COVID-19. Methods used by the authors: Scientists estimated how many nucleated cells there were by amplifying reference gene primers. The table came from immunoSEQ multiplex PCR; TCRdb's copy has only in-frame clones and leaves some out. V and J calls and clone size come straight from that table; D and trimming were deduced from the DNA. Of some 65,000 clones listed, roughly 86% were seen once; the top ten hold approximately 17%. Trimming took 2 bases from V and 7 from J; bases not matched to a gene: 8. Germline values: CDR1 MNHEY, CDR2 SVGEGT. The CDR3 runs 17 residues.

This clonotype was sampled from a man aged 40-55 years with COVID-19, enrolled during active disease. The chain carries TRBV6-2 or TRBV6-3 and TRBJ2-1; 13 positions agree with TRBD2. Sample: peripheral blood. The chain's CDR3 is CASSYSRTSGGRNEQFF. In nucleotides, the CDR3 is TGTGCCAGCAGTTACAGTAGGACTAGCGGGGGTAGAAATGAGCAGTTCTTC.